This TCR beta chain was obtained from a study of T cell repertoires in cytomegalovirus infection. In the study overall: CMV epitopes in the study were HLA-C-restricted (recently identified) and HLA-B-restricted (well studied). Signatures in public TCR beta sequences pointed to both CMV infection and matching HLA type. Points from the study as a whole: Predominance within the ex vivo response was attributable to HLA-C-restricted CMV-specific TCR beta clonotypes. Adding up the frequency of public TCR beta families identified people who carried CMV plus the relevant HLA.

TCRdb re-analysed the reads in MiXCR, keeping a single row per CDR3 protein. The table shows some 900,000 distinct CDR3 sequences, with about 30% occurring only once. Trimming pared 2 bases from V and 7 bases from J, leaving 15 bases between. The CDR3 covers 14 residues. Germline V gene data show CDR1 as SGHNT and CDR2 as YENEEA. As for this clonotype: Its antigen is not identified.

This receptor was taken from a human donor in good health (CMV status not recorded). Some clones in this sample may be carry-over from other donors' samples. The material was cultured CD8+ T cells from PBMCs, obtained from culture after CMV antigen stimulation. V and J are TRBV11-3 and TRBJ2-7; D perhaps matches TRBD2 (5 bases). CDR3 sequence reads: CASSLKAGVGEQYF. In DNA form, the CDR3 reads TGTGCCAGCAGCTTAAAGGCCGGGGTAGGGGAGCAGTACTTC.